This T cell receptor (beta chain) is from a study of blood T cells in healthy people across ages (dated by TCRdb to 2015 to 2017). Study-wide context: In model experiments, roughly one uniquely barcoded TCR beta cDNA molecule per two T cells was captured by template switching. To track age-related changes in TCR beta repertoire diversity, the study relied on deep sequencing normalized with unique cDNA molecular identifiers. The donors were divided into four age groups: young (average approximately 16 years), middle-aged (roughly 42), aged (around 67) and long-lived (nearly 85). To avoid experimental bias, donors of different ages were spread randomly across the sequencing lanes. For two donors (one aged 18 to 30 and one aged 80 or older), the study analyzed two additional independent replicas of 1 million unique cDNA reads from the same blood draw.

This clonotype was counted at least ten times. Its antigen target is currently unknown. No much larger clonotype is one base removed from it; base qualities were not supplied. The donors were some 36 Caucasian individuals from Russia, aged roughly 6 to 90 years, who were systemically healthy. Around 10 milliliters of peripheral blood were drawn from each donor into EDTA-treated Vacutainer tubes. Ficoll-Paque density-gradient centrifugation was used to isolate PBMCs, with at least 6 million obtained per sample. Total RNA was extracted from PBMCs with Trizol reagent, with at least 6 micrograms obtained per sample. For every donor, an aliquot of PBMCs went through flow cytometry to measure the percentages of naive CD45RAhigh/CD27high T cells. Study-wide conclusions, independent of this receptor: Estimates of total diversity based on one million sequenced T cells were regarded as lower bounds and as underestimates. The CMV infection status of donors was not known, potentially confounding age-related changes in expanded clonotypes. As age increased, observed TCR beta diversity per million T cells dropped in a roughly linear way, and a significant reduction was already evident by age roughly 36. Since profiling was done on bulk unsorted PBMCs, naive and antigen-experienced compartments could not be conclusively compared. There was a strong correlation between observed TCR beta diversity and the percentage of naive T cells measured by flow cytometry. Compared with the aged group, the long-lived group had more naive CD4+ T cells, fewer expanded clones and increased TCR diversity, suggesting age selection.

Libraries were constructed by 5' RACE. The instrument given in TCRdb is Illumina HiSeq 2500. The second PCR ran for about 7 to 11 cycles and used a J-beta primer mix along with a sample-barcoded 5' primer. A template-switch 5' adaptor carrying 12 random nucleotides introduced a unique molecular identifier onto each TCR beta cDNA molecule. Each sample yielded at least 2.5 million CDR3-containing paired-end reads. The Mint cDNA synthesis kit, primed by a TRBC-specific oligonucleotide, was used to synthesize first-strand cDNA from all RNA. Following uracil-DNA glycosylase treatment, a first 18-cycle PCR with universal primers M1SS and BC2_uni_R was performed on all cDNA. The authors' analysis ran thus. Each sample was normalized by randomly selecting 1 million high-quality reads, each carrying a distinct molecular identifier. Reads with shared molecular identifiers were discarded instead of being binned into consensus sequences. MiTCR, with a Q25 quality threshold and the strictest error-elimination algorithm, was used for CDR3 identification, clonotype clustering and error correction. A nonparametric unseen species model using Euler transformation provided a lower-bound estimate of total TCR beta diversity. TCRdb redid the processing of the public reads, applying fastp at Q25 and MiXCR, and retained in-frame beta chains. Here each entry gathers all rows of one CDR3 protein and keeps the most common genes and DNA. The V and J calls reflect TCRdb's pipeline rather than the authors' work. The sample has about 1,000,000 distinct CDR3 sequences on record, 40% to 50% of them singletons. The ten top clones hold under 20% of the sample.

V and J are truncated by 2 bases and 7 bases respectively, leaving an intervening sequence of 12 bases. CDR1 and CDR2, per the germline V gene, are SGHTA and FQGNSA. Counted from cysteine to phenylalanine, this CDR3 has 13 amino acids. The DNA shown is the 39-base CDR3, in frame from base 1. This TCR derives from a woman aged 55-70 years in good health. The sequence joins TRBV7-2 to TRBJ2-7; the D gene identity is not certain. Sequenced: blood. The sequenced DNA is TGTGCCAGCAGCTTATCCACAGTCGGGGAGCAGTACTTC. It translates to CASSLSTVGEQYF.